Detailed here is one T cell receptor beta chain. What it binds is unknown. Constant-segment primers served in 5'RACE that generated TCR alpha and TCR beta cDNA libraries bearing sample barcodes and UMIs. Via MiXCR, TCRdb re-called the 5' RACE reads, giving one row per CDR3 protein. Among roughly 450,000 distinct CDR3 sequences, 15% to 20% were seen once, and the ten largest hold about 12%. Germline trimming cut 0 bases from V and 1 base from J; bases unmatched to any gene: 2. The CDR3 extends over 14 amino acids. Germline CDR1 is DFQATT and CDR2 is SNEGSKA (reference sequence). These data are taken from a study of T-cell memory formation after mild COVID-19. Overall study results and limits: Clones contracting over day 15 to 85 were CD4/CD8 balanced, with later expanders leaning CD4+. Shrinking CD4+ clones resided mostly in CM and EM, and CD8+ ones in EMRA. Within pre-infection memory, some responding clones were found, suggesting cross-reactive memory joined.

The source is an adult woman who had mild COVID-19 (a few samples of this study predate the infection). Cell type and time point are not known. The sequenced sample was PBMCs or a T cell subset sorted from them (not recorded which). The chain has TRBV20-1 and TRBJ2-7; 8 bases are a match to TRBD2. The CDR3 region is CSARDIAGSYEQYF. The CDR3, as DNA: TGCAGTGCTAGAGATATAGCGGGATCCTACGAGCAGTACTTC.